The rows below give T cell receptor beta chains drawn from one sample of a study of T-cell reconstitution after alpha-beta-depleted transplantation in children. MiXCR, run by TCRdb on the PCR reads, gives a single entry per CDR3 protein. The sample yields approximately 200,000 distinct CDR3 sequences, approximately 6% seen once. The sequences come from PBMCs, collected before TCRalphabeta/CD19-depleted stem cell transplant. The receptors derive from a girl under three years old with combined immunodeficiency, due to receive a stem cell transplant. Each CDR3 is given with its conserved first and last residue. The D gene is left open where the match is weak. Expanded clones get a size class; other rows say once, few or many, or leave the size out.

cdr3_aa: CSVVEQSAGHIQYF
cdr3_nt: TGCAGCGTTGTAGAGCAATCGGCCGGGCATATCCAGTACTTC
cdr3_length: 14
d_call: .
v_call: TRBV29-1
clone_size: many
j_call: TRBJ2-5

cdr3_aa: CASSLEGIVTGELFF
cdr3_nt: TGTGCCAGCAGCTTAGAAGGGATTGTTACCGGGGAGCTGTTTTTT
cdr3_length: 15
d_call: .
v_call: TRBV7-6
clone_size: many
j_call: TRBJ2-2

cdr3_aa: CASGGEDRSWETQYF
cdr3_nt: TGTGCCAGCGGAGGTGAGGACAGGTCCTGGGAGACCCAGTACTTC
cdr3_length: 15
d_call: TRBD1
v_call: TRBV25-1
clone_size: many
j_call: TRBJ2-5

cdr3_aa: CATSSTGIVTLYNEQFF
cdr3_nt: TGTGCCACCAGCTCTACAGGGATCGTAACCCTATACAATGAGCAGTTCTTC
cdr3_length: 17
d_call: .
v_call: TRBV15
clone_size: many
j_call: TRBJ2-1

cdr3_aa: CASSSHGQVQETQYF
cdr3_nt: TGTGCCAGCAGCTCTCACGGACAGGTACAAGAGACCCAGTACTTC
cdr3_length: 15
d_call: TRBD1
v_call: TRBV5-5
clone_size: many
j_call: TRBJ2-5

cdr3_aa: CASRVSPLHF
cdr3_nt: TGTGCCAGCAGGGTTTCACCCCTCCACTTT
cdr3_length: 10
d_call: .
v_call: TRBV21-1
clone_size: many
j_call: TRBJ1-6

cdr3_aa: CASSLLDRLTGELFF
cdr3_nt: TGTGCCAGCAGTTTGCTAGACAGGCTTACCGGGGAGCTGTTTTTT
cdr3_length: 15
d_call: .
v_call: TRBV28
clone_size: many
j_call: TRBJ2-2

cdr3_aa: CASSAHRGEQYF
cdr3_nt: TGTGCCAGCAGTGCCCACAGGGGCGAGCAGTACTTC
cdr3_length: 12
d_call: TRBD1
v_call: TRBV25-1
clone_size: many
j_call: TRBJ2-7

cdr3_aa: CASSLYPDPDLTF
cdr3_nt: TGCGCCAGCAGCTTGTACCCCGATCCCGACCTGACTTTC
cdr3_length: 13
d_call: .
v_call: TRBV5-1
clone_size: many
j_call: TRBJ2-6

cdr3_aa: CASSRTSVEQYF
cdr3_nt: TGTGCCAGCAGTAGAACTAGCGTAGAGCAGTACTTC
cdr3_length: 12
d_call: TRBD2
v_call: TRBV6-6
clone_size: many
j_call: TRBJ2-7

cdr3_aa: CASRKTGTEQYF
cdr3_nt: TGTGCCAGCAGGAAGACAGGGACCGAGCAGTACTTC
cdr3_length: 12
d_call: TRBD1
v_call: TRBV6-2/TRBV6-3
clone_size: many
j_call: TRBJ2-7

cdr3_aa: CASSQGAWYEQYF
cdr3_nt: TGTGCCAGCAGTCAGGGGGCATGGTACGAGCAGTACTTC
cdr3_length: 13
d_call: TRBD1
v_call: TRBV28
clone_size: .
j_call: TRBJ2-7

cdr3_aa: CASSLRADPTYEQYF
cdr3_nt: TGTGCCAGCAGCTTACGGGCGGACCCCACCTACGAGCAGTACTTC
cdr3_length: 15
d_call: .
v_call: TRBV7-2
clone_size: few
j_call: TRBJ2-7

cdr3_aa: CASSQYGEGLHEKLFF
cdr3_nt: TGTGCCAGCAGCCAGTATGGAGAAGGGCTTCATGAAAAACTGTTTTTT
cdr3_length: 16
d_call: .
v_call: TRBV3-1
clone_size: many
j_call: TRBJ1-4

cdr3_aa: CASRQPGQLYGYTF
cdr3_nt: TGTGCCAGCAGACAACCGGGACAGTTATATGGCTACACCTTC
cdr3_length: 14
d_call: TRBD1
v_call: TRBV9
clone_size: many
j_call: TRBJ1-2

cdr3_aa: CASTNQRVRNTGELFF
cdr3_nt: TGTGCCAGCACTAACCAGCGGGTGAGGAACACCGGGGAGCTGTTTTTT
cdr3_length: 16
d_call: .
v_call: TRBV2
clone_size: .
j_call: TRBJ2-2

cdr3_aa: CASSLAGGPSTGELFF
cdr3_nt: TGTGCCAGCAGCCTAGCGGGAGGGCCCTCGACCGGGGAGCTGTTTTTT
cdr3_length: 16
d_call: TRBD2
v_call: TRBV5-6
clone_size: many
j_call: TRBJ2-2

cdr3_aa: CASSLDWVAETQYF
cdr3_nt: TGTGCCAGCAGCTTAGACTGGGTGGCCGAGACCCAGTACTTC
cdr3_length: 14
d_call: .
v_call: TRBV7-2
clone_size: .
j_call: TRBJ2-5

cdr3_aa: CSARAGTGSYEQYF
cdr3_nt: TGCAGTGCTAGAGCGGGGACAGGGTCCTACGAGCAGTACTTC
cdr3_length: 14
d_call: TRBD1
v_call: TRBV20-1
clone_size: many
j_call: TRBJ2-7

cdr3_aa: CASSLYLGDTQYF
cdr3_nt: TGCGCCAGCAGCTTGTATCTGGGAGATACGCAGTATTTT
cdr3_length: 13
d_call: .
v_call: TRBV5-1
clone_size: many
j_call: TRBJ2-3

cdr3_aa: CASSLLASSYEQYF
cdr3_nt: TGTGCCAGCAGCTTACTAGCGTCTTCCTACGAGCAGTACTTC
cdr3_length: 14
d_call: .
v_call: TRBV7-2
clone_size: many
j_call: TRBJ2-7